Below are 26 T cell receptor beta chains sequenced from a single sample in a study of cytomegalovirus exposure and HLA in healthy donors. The PCR ran on 60 Vbeta and 13 Jbeta primers. The assay was immunoSEQ multiplex PCR, and TCRdb's table has in-frame clones only and misses some. The sample lists 160,000 or so clones, less than 80% seen once, with 2.1% in the top ten. Sample: PBMCs. The receptors were sampled from a man aged 40-49 years in good health and CMV-seronegative.

This clone was picked up one time. The chain combines TRBV6-6 with TRBJ1-3, with D unclear. The CDR3 is 15 residues long. The germline gives CDR1 MNHNY, CDR2 SVGAGI (reference sequence). V shed 0 bases and J shed 0 bases, with 6 bases lying between them. CDR3 DNA sequence: TGTGCCAGCAGTTACTCCCAGGTCTCTGGAAACACCATATATTTT. Its translation is CASSYSQVSGNTIYF.

V gene TRBV2 combines with J gene TRBJ2-3, with TRBD2 identical over 9 bases. The J segment lost 1 base and the V segment lost 6 bases, leaving 5 bases of the junction unmatched. The CDR3 covers 15 residues. Germline CDR1 is SNHLY and CDR2 is FYNNEI. CDR3 sequence (DNA): TGTGCCAGCAGAAGACTAGCGGTGGGCACAGATACGCAGTATTTT. It yields the protein CASRRLAVGTDTQYF.

The V and J genes are TRBV6-5 and TRBJ1-2, with TRBD1 matching over 8 bases. The CDR3 is made up of 13 amino acids. Germline CDR1 and CDR2: MNHEY and SVGAGI. The V gene end was trimmed by 6 bases and the J gene end by 6 bases; junction bases not matched to a gene: 6. DNA for the CDR3: TGTGCCAGCAGAACGGGACAGGCGAATGGCTACACCTTC. Residues: CASRTGQANGYTF.

This clone was detected a few times. The rearrangement uses TRBV7-9 and TRBJ1-2, with 8 bases identical to TRBD1. From germline, CDR1 is SEHNR and CDR2 FQNEAQ (reference sequence). Germline trimming cut 5 bases from V and 7 bases from J; bases unmatched to any gene: 12. This CDR3 has 15 amino acids. DNA for the CDR3: TGTGCCAGCAGCCAACTGACAGGGGAGATTGCTGGCTACACCTTC. The encoded protein is CASSQLTGEIAGYTF.

This chain uses TRBV7-9 with TRBJ2-5; 16 bases are shared with TRBD2. The better agreement between TRBJ2-7 and the DNA end casts doubt on the J call. Looked up from germline, CDR1 is SEHNR and CDR2 is FQNEAQ (reference sequence). This CDR3 comprises 19 residues. CDR3 sequence reads: CASSSPRGGLAGGPYEQYF. CDR3 nucleotides: TGTGCCAGCAGCTCCCCCCGGGGGGGACTAGCGGGAGGGCCCTACGAGCAGTACTTC.

CDR3 sequence (DNA): TGTGCCAGCAGCGGGGGGGGCGGAAACACCATATATTTT. Translating it yields CASSGGGGNTIYF. V usage is TRBV6-1 and J usage is TRBJ1-3; perhaps TRBD1 as D (6 bases). V dropped 6 bases and J dropped 4 bases, with 10 bases sitting between them. The length of the CDR3 is 13 residues. CDR1 is MNHNS and CDR2 is SASEGT in the germline V gene.

The chain couples TRBV6-6 to TRBJ1-1; D uncertain. V shed 2 bases and J shed 0 bases, with 13 bases lying between them. Germline V gene sequence: CDR1 MNHNY, CDR2 SVGAGI (reference sequence). The CDR3 length is 16 residues. This CDR3 reads CASSYGPDIMNTEAFF. The CDR3 DNA reads as TGTGCCAGCAGTTACGGGCCAGACATAATGAACACTGAAGCTTTCTTT.

The chain is built from TRBV19 and TRBJ2-2, with 7 positions matching TRBD1. The CDR3 has 17 residues. V shed 4 bases, J shed 1 base, and the junction held 9 bases outside the gene matches. From germline, CDR1 is LNHDA and CDR2 SQIVND (reference sequence). CDR3 amino acids: CASSTHSRTGNTGELFF. CDR3 sequence (DNA): TGTGCCAGTAGTACGCACAGTCGGACAGGGAACACCGGGGAGCTGTTTTTT.

The rearrangement uses TRBV29-1 and TRBJ2-2, with a possible D match to TRBD1 (5 bases). Per the germline V gene, CDR1 is SQVTM and CDR2 is ANQGSEA. The CDR3 is 12 residues long. Trimming stripped 6 bases from V and 6 bases from J, with 11 bases between. The CDR3 region is CSVRTRSGELFF. The DNA for the CDR3 is TGCAGCGTCCGGACAAGATCCGGGGAGCTGTTTTTT.

V and J are TRBV28 and TRBJ1-1, with 8 bases aligning to TRBD1. The ends lost 5 bases at V and 10 bases at J; junction bases unmatched: 9. Germline V lookup: CDR1 MDHEN, CDR2 SYDVKM. The CDR3 has 13 residues. The CDR3 is CASSLPPTGGAFF. Written as DNA, the CDR3 is TGTGCCAGCAGTCTTCCCCCCACAGGGGGAGCTTTCTTT.

V and J are TRBV11-2 and TRBJ2-5; the match to TRBD2 covers 9 bases. The germline gives CDR1 SGHAT, CDR2 FQNNGV. The J segment lost 4 bases and the V segment lost 3 bases, leaving 9 bases of the junction unmatched. The CDR3 runs to 16 residues. The CDR3 bases are TGTGCCAGCAGCTTCCTTAGCGGGAGATGGGGAGAGACCCAGTACTTC. Amino acids: CASSFLSGRWGETQYF.

This sequence joins TRBV6-1 and TRBJ2-1; no clear D. The V and J ends lost 7 bases and 0 bases respectively, with 10 bases between them. The CDR3 is made up of 14 amino acids. Germline CDR1 MNHNS, CDR2 SASEGT. The chain's CDR3 is CASKQTTSYNEQFF. In nucleotides, the CDR3 is TGTGCCAGCAAACAGACGACCTCCTACAATGAGCAGTTCTTC.

The genes are TRBV2 and TRBJ2-1, with 9 bases aligning to TRBD2. CDR1 and CDR2 from the germline V gene are SNHLY and FYNNEI. V lost 3 bases and J lost 8; bases outside the gene matches: 8. This CDR3 contains 15 residues. CDR3 in DNA: TGTGCCAGCAGTGATTGGGCTAGCGGGAACTATGAGCAGTTCTTC. Amino acid sequence: CASSDWASGNYEQFF. The full variable domain, with the rest looked up from reference TRBV2 and TRBJ2-1, is EPEVTQTPSHQVTQMGQEVILRCVPISNHLYFYWYRQILGQKVEFLVSFYNNEISEKSEIFDDQFSVERPDGSNFTLKIRSTKLEDSAMYFCASSDWASGNYEQFFGPGTRLTVL.

The CDR3 loop reads CASSYGRTGWETQYF. The CDR3, as DNA: TGTGCCAGCAGCTACGGAAGGACAGGGTGGGAGACCCAGTACTTC. The V call is TRBV11-2, the J call TRBJ2-5; 8 bases fit TRBD1. V shed 4 bases, J shed 5 bases, and the junction held 9 bases outside the gene matches. CDR1 is SGHAT, CDR2 FQNNGV, per germline. The CDR3 covers 15 residues.

The chain uses TRBV27 and TRBJ2-2; D is undetermined. Germline loops: CDR1 MNHEY, CDR2 SMNVEV (reference sequence). The CDR3 extends over 15 amino acids. V dropped 1 base and J dropped 4 bases, with 10 bases sitting between them. The CDR3 loop reads CASSLFPEPTGELFF. In DNA form, the CDR3 reads TGTGCCAGCAGTTTATTCCCAGAACCCACCGGGGAGCTGTTTTTT.

Notes on this clone: Relative to the germline gene, one junction end is altered; a read error may explain this. The J gene is TRBJ2-6, the V gene TRBV7-6; D possibly corresponds to TRBD1 (5 bases). This CDR3 has 17 amino acids. CDR1 SGHVS and CDR2 FNYEAQ come from the germline V gene. CDR3 sequence reads: CASSLVRRVSGANGLTF. The CDR3 nucleotides are TGTGCCAGCAGCTTAGTGAGACGGGTCTCTGGGGCCAACGGCCTGACTTTC.

This clone has only a few counts. Other DNA variants within this sample encode the same CDR3. This chain connects TRBV20-1 to TRBJ2-1; D gene unclear. Looked up from germline, CDR1 is DFQATT and CDR2 is SNEGSKA (reference sequence). This CDR3 region has 10 residues. V was cut by 5 bases and J by 7 bases, with 6 bases left in between. As DNA, the CDR3 is TGCAGTGCTCTTAGAAATGAGCAGTTCTTC. As protein: CSALRNEQFF.

This chain connects TRBV29-1 to TRBJ1-3; TRBD1 agrees at 9 bases. This CDR3 contains 14 residues. CDR1 SQVTM and CDR2 ANQGSEA come from the germline V gene. The V gene end was trimmed by 4 bases and the J gene end by 4 bases; junction bases not matched to a gene: 5. The CDR3 is CSVAGQGTGNTIYF. As DNA, the CDR3 is TGCAGCGTTGCTGGACAGGGGACAGGAAACACCATATATTTT.

This sequence joins TRBV5-4 and TRBJ2-5; 11 positions agree with TRBD2. With 0 bases clipped from V and 2 bases from J, the junction kept 6 bases outside the gene matches. The germline V gene has CDR1 SGHNT and CDR2 YYREEE (reference sequence). The CDR3 length is 17 residues. The DNA for the CDR3 is TGTGCCAGCAGCTTGGACTTGGGACTAGCGGAGCAAGAGACCCAGTACTTC. Its protein is CASSLDLGLAEQETQYF.

The V and J genes are TRBV29-1 and TRBJ1-5, with 8 positions matching TRBD1. The trim removed 4 bases at V and 5 bases at J, leaving 4 bases unmatched. The CDR3 is 13 residues long. Per germline, CDR1 SQVTM and CDR2 ANQGSEA. CDR3 DNA sequence: TGCAGCGTTGGACAGGGGTTGGATCAGCCCCAGCATTTT. This sequence encodes CSVGQGLDQPQHF. Drawing the rest from reference TRBV29-1 and TRBJ1-5, the complete variable domain is SAVISQKPSRDICQRGTSLTIQCQVDSQVTMMFWYRQQPGQSLTLIATANQGSEATYESGFVIDKFPISRPNLTFSTLTVSNMSPEDSSIYLCSVGQGLDQPQHFGDGTRLSIL.

This clone has only a few counts. This chain connects TRBV30 to TRBJ1-5; D uncertain. Between the trimmed V and J ends, which lost 0 bases and 9 bases, there was a span of 24 bases. CDR3 length: 17 amino acids. The germline V gene encodes CDR1 GTSNPN and CDR2 SVGIG (reference sequence). The CDR3 protein is CAWSVGGQSSIIRPQHF. CDR3 sequence (DNA): TGTGCCTGGAGTGTAGGAGGTCAGAGCAGCATAATCAGGCCCCAGCATTTT.

The rearrangement uses TRBV27 and TRBJ1-3; D call uncertain. The CDR3 covers 14 residues. The germline gives CDR1 MNHEY, CDR2 SMNVEV (reference sequence). Trimming pared 3 bases from V and 2 bases from J, leaving 8 bases between. This CDR3 reads CASSFGGTGNTIYF. The CDR3 bases are TGTGCCAGCAGTTTTGGAGGAACTGGAAACACCATATATTTT.

This clone was seen only once. The chain joins TRBV28 to TRBJ1-2; 8 bases match TRBD1. The V segment lost 3 bases and the J segment 8 bases; nucleotides outside the gene matches: 14. Germline CDR1 reads MDHEN; CDR2 reads SYDVKM. The CDR3 covers 16 residues. The CDR3 loop reads CASSLPGDRRKGGYTF. The CDR3 DNA reads as TGTGCCAGCAGTTTGCCCGGGGACAGGCGGAAGGGCGGCTACACCTTC.

The chain recombines TRBV7-8 with TRBJ1-4, with TRBD1 as a possible D gene (6 bases). Germline V lookup: CDR1 SGHVS, CDR2 FQNEAQ. Trimming took 10 bases from V and 7 from J, leaving 25 bases between them. The CDR3 length is 16 residues. The CDR3 is CATQLNVRVGGEKLFF. As DNA, the CDR3 is TGTGCCACCCAGCTTAACGTCAGGGTAGGGGGTGAAAAACTGTTTTTT. The full variable domain, its missing parts supplied by reference TRBV7-8 and TRBJ1-4, is GAGVSQSPRYKVAKRGQDVALRCDPISGHVSLFWYQQALGQGPEFLTYFQNEAQLDKSGLPSDRFFAERPEGSVSTLKIQRTQQEDSAVYLCATQLNVRVGGEKLFFGSGTQLSVL.

The chain recombines TRBV7-6 with TRBJ2-3; D possibly corresponds to TRBD1 (5 bases). The CDR3 is 16 amino acids. Per germline, CDR1 SGHVS and CDR2 FNYEAQ. V lost 2 bases, J lost 1 base, and 13 bases lay in between. The chain's CDR3 is CASSLSTGQGTDTQYF. CDR3 coding DNA: TGTGCCAGCAGCTTATCCACAGGCCAGGGCACAGATACGCAGTATTTT.

The chain recombines TRBV30 with TRBJ1-2, with TRBD1 matching 7 bases. The CDR3 has 14 amino acids. With 4 bases clipped from V and 4 bases from J, the junction kept 9 bases outside the gene matches. The germline V gene has CDR1 GTSNPN and CDR2 SVGIG (reference sequence). The CDR3 DNA sequence: TGTGCCTGGACCCGAGGGGGCAGGGGCTATGGCTACACCTTC. Amino acids: CAWTRGGRGYGYTF.